This entry lists 32 T cell receptor beta chains sequenced from one sample in a study of blood T cell repertoires in COVID-19 (dated by TCRdb to about 2020). The method was the immunoSEQ multiplex PCR assay. TCRdb provides this immuneACCESS table in a form limited to in-frame rearrangements. Some clones are lacking; in checked studies, under half of them reflect an unresolved V gene, and why the rest are absent is not known. The sample table records fewer than 150,000 clones; roughly 80% of these occur just once. The ten largest clones represent around 2.5% of the sample. The specimen was peripheral blood. The origin of the receptors is a man aged 45-60 years with acute or convalescent COVID-19.

The chain carries TRBV9 and TRBJ2-1; 8 nucleotides agree with TRBD2. The CDR3 extends over 14 amino acids. The germline V gene has CDR1 SGDLS and CDR2 YYNGEE. V was pared by 3 bases and J by 9 bases, with 8 bases of the junction left unmatched. CDR3 in amino acids: CASSAGTRGGEQFF. For the CDR3, the DNA is TGTGCCAGCAGCGCCGGGACTAGAGGCGGTGAGCAGTTCTTC.

The V and J genes are TRBV7-3 and TRBJ2-1; TRBD2 agrees at 9 bases. The germline gives CDR1 SGHTA, CDR2 FQGTGA. Trimming removed 4 bases from V and 2 bases from J; junction bases left unmatched: 6. CDR3 length: 16 amino acids. The DNA for the CDR3 is TGTGCCAGCAGCTCAACTAGCGGGCCCCCCTACAATGAGCAGTTCTTC. The encoded protein is CASSSTSGPPYNEQFF. Supplemented by reference TRBV7-3 and TRBJ2-1, the full variable domain reads GAGVSQTPSNKVTEKGKYVELRCDPISGHTALYWYRQSLGQGPEFLIYFQGTGAADDSGLPNDRFFAVRPEGSVSTLKIQRTERGDSAVYLCASSSTSGPPYNEQFFGPGTRLTVL.

The gene calls are TRBV25-1 and TRBJ1-1; 9 bases match TRBD1. With 3 bases clipped from V and 5 bases from J, the junction kept 7 bases outside the gene matches. CDR1 MGHDK and CDR2 SYGVNS come from the germline V gene. The CDR3 contains 15 residues. The CDR3: CASSDPGTGYTEAFF. In DNA form, the CDR3 reads TGTGCCAGCAGTGACCCCGGGACAGGGTATACTGAAGCTTTCTTT. Variable domain in full (rest from reference TRBV25-1 and TRBJ1-1): EADIYQTPRYLVIGTGKKITLECSQTMGHDKMYWYQQDPGMELHLIHYSYGVNSTEKGDLSSESTVSRIRTEHFPLTLESARPSHTSQYLCASSDPGTGYTEAFFGQGTRLTVV.

This clone was detected only once. Other DNA sequences in the sample encode the same CDR3. This chain links TRBV7-8 with TRBJ2-3; 8 bases are a match to TRBD2. Germline CDR1 reads SGHVS; CDR2 reads FQNEAQ. With 1 base clipped from V and 2 bases from J, the junction kept 5 bases outside the gene matches. This CDR3 contains 16 residues. This CDR3 is CASSLVTGGATDTQYF. CDR3 sequence (DNA): TGTGCCAGCAGCTTAGTTACGGGAGGGGCCACAGATACGCAGTATTTT. The full variable domain, rest sourced from reference TRBV7-8 and TRBJ2-3, is GAGVSQSPRYKVAKRGQDVALRCDPISGHVSLFWYQQALGQGPEFLTYFQNEAQLDKSGLPSDRFFAERPEGSVSTLKIQRTQQEDSAVYLCASSLVTGGATDTQYFGPGTRLTVL.

The CDR3 DNA follows: TGTGCCAGCAGTTTATCGTGGAGATTCGGGAGGCGGGGCACTGAAGCTTTCTTT. This encodes CASSLSWRFGRRGTEAFF. V usage is TRBV27 and J usage is TRBJ1-1; no reliable D call. With 0 bases removed from V and 4 bases from J, the gap between germline ends came to 21 bases. Per germline, CDR1 MNHEY and CDR2 SMNVEV (reference sequence). This CDR3 has 18 residues.

This rearrangement joins TRBV5-5 to TRBJ1-4; tentative D call: TRBD1 (5 bases). CDR1 and CDR2 (germline): SGHKS, YYEKEE (reference sequence). The V end lost 0 bases, the J end lost 6 bases, and 12 bases lay between the germline ends. This CDR3 is built from 15 residues. CDR3 coding DNA: TGTGCCAGCAGCTTGGATGGGGCGCTTGATGAAAAACTGTTTTTT. Translating it yields CASSLDGALDEKLFF.

The chain carries TRBV2 and TRBJ1-2; the D is unclear. V was cut by 4 bases and J by 1 base, with 7 bases left in between. The CDR3 runs to 13 residues. Germline CDR1 and CDR2: SNHLY and FYNNEI. CDR3 loop: CASSAYNNYGYTF. CDR3 sequence (DNA): TGTGCCAGCAGTGCGTACAATAACTATGGCTACACCTTC.

J is TRBJ1-2 and V is TRBV25-1; D uncertain. V was cut by 5 bases and J by 4 bases, with 14 bases left in between. The CDR3 contains 14 residues. The V gene's germline CDR1 is MGHDK and CDR2 SYGVNS. The CDR3 nucleotides are TGTGCCAGCAGTTCCCGGGGAGGGTCCTATGGCTACACCTTC. It specifies CASSSRGGSYGYTF.

The chain has TRBV28 and TRBJ1-3; no firm D call. With 3 bases removed from V and 2 bases from J, the gap between germline ends came to 17 bases. CDR1 and CDR2 (germline): MDHEN, SYDVKM. CDR3 length equals 17 residues. The CDR3 DNA reads TGTGCCAGCAGTTTTGAATCCATGCGACAAACTGGAAACACCATATATTTT. Translating it yields CASSFESMRQTGNTIYF.

The chain has TRBV11-3 and TRBJ2-1; 9 nucleotides line up with TRBD2. Trimming at V came to 5 bases and at J to 4 bases, leaving 6 bases not matched to a gene. Germline V gives CDR1 SGHNT, CDR2 YENEEA. The CDR3 covers 15 residues. CDR3 loop: CASSTSSGGYNEQFF. The DNA for the CDR3 is TGTGCCAGCAGCACTAGTAGCGGGGGATACAATGAGCAGTTCTTC.

The sample holds one count of this clone. The chain couples TRBV10-1 to TRBJ1-1, with D perhaps TRBD1 (5 bases). Per the germline V gene, CDR1 is WNHNN and CDR2 is SYGVQD (reference sequence). V was shortened by 8 bases and J by 5 bases, with 18 bases between the two germline ends. The CDR3 loop spans 14 amino acids. The CDR3 nucleotides read TGCGCCAGCGCCCAGGGAGGGGATAAAACTGAAGCTTTCTTT. Amino acids: CASAQGGDKTEAFF.

The chain joins TRBV5-1 to TRBJ2-5, with 7 positions matching TRBD2. V shed 3 bases, J shed 3 bases, and the junction held 2 bases outside the gene matches. The germline gives CDR1 SGHRS, CDR2 YFSETQ. The CDR3 has 13 residues. CDR3 DNA: TGCGCCAGCAGCTGGGCGGGGGAAGAGACCCAGTACTTC. This codes for CASSWAGEETQYF.

This chain links TRBV6-6 with TRBJ1-6; 9 bases are shared with TRBD1. CDR1 is MNHNY and CDR2 is SVGAGI in the germline V gene (reference sequence). The CDR3 length is 16 residues. Trimming took 5 bases from V and 7 from J; bases not matched to a gene: 9. As DNA, the CDR3 is TGTGCCAGCAGTCATACGGGACAGGGACGGAATTCACCCCTCCACTTT. Encoded protein: CASSHTGQGRNSPLHF.

This chain connects TRBV5-4 to TRBJ2-5, with TRBD1 matching 9 bases. J gave up 7 bases and V 0 bases, and 10 bases lay outside the gene matches. The CDR3 spans 16 residues. Germline V gene sequence: CDR1 SGHNT, CDR2 YYREEE (reference sequence). The CDR3 spells CASSLGGTGGDGTQYF. The CDR3 region has the DNA TGTGCCAGCAGCTTGGGGGGAACAGGGGGCGACGGGACCCAGTACTTC.

The gene calls are TRBV4-2 and TRBJ1-2; D possibly corresponds to TRBD1 (5 bases). Germline assignment: CDR1 LGHNA and CDR2 YNFKEQ. Trimming removed 0 bases at V and 8 bases at J, with 16 bases between. This CDR3 is 15 amino acids long. CDR3: CASSQDPGQRGGYTF. CDR3 DNA sequence: TGTGCCAGCAGCCAAGATCCCGGGCAGCGGGGCGGCTACACCTTC.

The rearrangement uses TRBV27 and TRBJ2-6; D gene uncertain. Trimming removed 2 bases from V and 10 bases from J, with 6 bases in between. The CDR3 has 12 residues. The germline gives CDR1 MNHEY, CDR2 SMNVEV (reference sequence). The CDR3 here is CASSLDQNVLTF. For the CDR3, the DNA is TGTGCCAGCAGTTTAGATCAGAACGTCCTGACTTTC.

This sequence joins TRBV7-8 and TRBJ2-1; possibly TRBD2 for D (6 bases). Germline V gene lookup returns CDR1 SGHVS and CDR2 FQNEAQ. V was pared by 2 bases and J by 2 bases, with 13 bases between. The CDR3 loop spans 16 amino acids. The CDR3 protein is CASSLRMGGTYNEQFF. The CDR3 DNA reads as TGTGCCAGCAGCTTAAGGATGGGGGGAACCTACAATGAGCAGTTCTTC.

The genes are TRBV4-1 and TRBJ1-1; D not resolved. The V end lost 0 bases, the J end lost 7 bases, and 9 bases lay between the germline ends. CDR1 is MGHRA and CDR2 is YSYEKL in the germline V gene. This CDR3 region has 13 residues. The CDR3 DNA follows: TGCGCCAGCAGCCAAGACGGGGTTGGTGAAGCTTTCTTT. This codes for CASSQDGVGEAFF.

The gene calls are TRBV4-2 and TRBJ2-5; 14 positions match TRBD2. Germline V gives CDR1 LGHNA, CDR2 YNFKEQ. CDR3 size: 17 residues. V trimming: 1 base; J trimming: 5 bases; junction bases outside the gene matches: 6. DNA of the CDR3: TGTGCCAGCAGCCAAGGACTAGCGGGGGGGCAGATGGAGACCCAGTACTTC. This sequence encodes CASSQGLAGGQMETQYF.

The chain carries TRBV27 and TRBJ2-7; the D gene is possibly TRBD2 (6 bases). The V and J ends lost 8 bases and 6 bases respectively, with 11 bases between them. Germline CDR1 MNHEY, CDR2 SMNVEV (reference sequence). This CDR3 is built from 11 residues. In nucleotides, the CDR3 is TGTGCCAGCTCCCTGGGGGGCGAGCAGTACTTC. Translation gives CASSLGGEQYF.

The rearrangement links TRBV6-5 to TRBJ2-5, with TRBD2 matching over 8 bases. V was clipped by 4 bases and J by 5 bases; unmatched bases: 12. Looked up from germline, CDR1 is MNHEY and CDR2 is SVGAGI. This CDR3 contains 16 residues. In DNA form, the CDR3 reads TGTGCCAGCAGTTCCACGCGGAGCGGGGGAAGCGAGACCCAGTACTTC. As protein: CASSSTRSGGSETQYF.

The genes are TRBV28 and TRBJ1-5; unclear D gene. This CDR3 is 14 amino acids long. V lost 7 bases to trimming and J lost 1 base, with 11 bases between them. CDR1 and CDR2 from the germline V gene are MDHEN and SYDVKM. The CDR3 DNA reads as TGTGCCAGCACCCTGGTTCTAAGCAATCAGCCCCAGCATTTT. Amino acid sequence: CASTLVLSNQPQHF.

This clone was counted only a few times. This rearrangement joins TRBV4-2 to TRBJ1-1; D might be TRBD1 (6 bases). Trimming removed 1 base at V and 0 bases at J, with 9 bases between. The CDR3 contains 15 residues. Germline CDR1 is LGHNA and CDR2 is YNFKEQ. The CDR3 DNA follows: TGTGCCAGCAGCCAAGGGACAGCCATGAACACTGAAGCTTTCTTT. This encodes CASSQGTAMNTEAFF.

The chain carries TRBV6-5 and TRBJ1-2; D may be TRBD1 (6 bases). The V end lost 5 bases, the J end lost 1 base, and 11 bases lay between the germline ends. This CDR3 comprises 14 residues. CDR1 and CDR2 from the germline V gene are MNHEY and SVGAGI. The CDR3 is CASSRRTDNYGYTF. As DNA, the CDR3 is TGTGCCAGCAGTAGGAGGACAGATAACTATGGCTACACCTTC.

This chain links TRBV6-4 with TRBJ2-1; D is perhaps TRBD1 (6 bases). CDR1 and CDR2 from the germline V gene are MRHNA and SNTAGT. V was trimmed by 7 bases and J by 5 bases, leaving 15 bases between them. The CDR3 is 14 amino acids. CDR3 amino acids: CASTADRLNNEQFF. The CDR3, as DNA: TGTGCCAGCACCGCAGACAGGCTCAACAATGAGCAGTTCTTC.

Remarks on this clone: Other DNA sequences in the sample encode the same CDR3. V is TRBV5-4 and J is TRBJ1-5, with a tentative D call TRBD1 (5 bases). In germline, CDR1 is SGHNT, CDR2 YYREEE (reference sequence). The CDR3 spans 12 residues. With 4 bases removed from V and 9 bases from J, the gap between germline ends came to 11 bases. The CDR3 here is CASSLGEGPQHF. CDR3 DNA sequence: TGTGCCAGCAGCCTGGGGGAGGGGCCCCAGCATTTT.

The chain carries TRBV28 and TRBJ1-5, with D perhaps TRBD1 (5 bases). Germline CDR1 reads MDHEN; CDR2 reads SYDVKM. The CDR3 runs to 14 residues. Deletions cut 3 bases from V and 7 bases from J, with 13 bases between. The CDR3 loop reads CASSFKEGRQPQHF. In nucleotides, the CDR3 is TGTGCCAGCAGTTTTAAGGAGGGGCGACAGCCCCAGCATTTT.

The table lists this clone with a few counts. V usage is TRBV27 and J usage is TRBJ2-7, with 7 bases aligning to TRBD2. CDR1 and CDR2 from the germline V gene are MNHEY and SMNVEV (reference sequence). V gave up 2 bases and J gave up 0 bases; unmatched junction bases: 7. The CDR3 totals 16 residues. Here the CDR3 reads CASSLTPLADSYEQYF. CDR3 sequence (DNA): TGTGCCAGCAGTTTAACCCCCCTAGCGGACTCCTACGAGCAGTACTTC.

The chain joins TRBV11-3 to TRBJ2-1; D is possibly TRBD2 (5 bases). V dropped 1 base and J dropped 0 bases, with 16 bases sitting between them. This CDR3 is built from 18 residues. Germline V lookup: CDR1 SGHNT, CDR2 YENEEA. The CDR3 region is CASSLGAGSVSSYNEQFF. DNA of the CDR3: TGTGCCAGCAGCTTAGGGGCGGGTAGCGTAAGCTCCTACAATGAGCAGTTCTTC.

V usage is TRBV18 and J usage is TRBJ2-1; 12 bases are a match to TRBD2. The length of the CDR3 is 18 residues. V dropped 6 bases and J dropped 6; count of bases not matched to a gene: 15. Germline loops: CDR1 KGHSH, CDR2 LQKENI. CDR3 nucleotides: TGTGCCAGCTCCCCGGCCCCTAGCGGGAGGGCAGGGGGCAATGAGCAGTTCTTC. Its translation is CASSPAPSGRAGGNEQFF.

CDR3 in DNA: TGCGCCAGCAGTGTCAGAATGAACACTGAAGCTTTCTTT. Protein sequence: CASSVRMNTEAFF. V gene TRBV10-1 combines with J gene TRBJ1-1; D is uncertain. Germline CDR1 WNHNN, CDR2 SYGVQD (reference sequence). The ends were cut back, 4 bases at V and 0 bases at J, with 6 bases in the middle. CDR3 length: 13 amino acids.

The chain recombines TRBV4-1 with TRBJ2-7; 8 bases map to TRBD1. Germline V CDR1 and CDR2: MGHRA, YSYEKL. V was pared by 3 bases and J by 0 bases, with 4 bases of the junction left unmatched. CDR3 length: 15 amino acids. In DNA, the CDR3 is TGCGCCAGCAGCCATAATCAGGGGGCCTCCTACGAGCAGTACTTC. Translation gives CASSHNQGASYEQYF.